This T cell receptor beta chain is from a study of blood T cell repertoires in COVID-19. Measured with immunoSEQ multiplex PCR; TCRdb has only the in-frame clones, and not every one. Of 200,000 to 250,000 clones listed, around 90% are singletons. CDR3 length: 12 residues. Germline V gene data show CDR1 as LNHDA and CDR2 as SQIVND (reference sequence). V was cut by 5 bases and J by 4 bases, with 9 bases left in between. The sequencing sample was made of PBMCs or T cells enriched from blood (not recorded which). The chain recombines TRBV19 with TRBJ2-7; weak D call: TRBD1 (5 bases). The sequence was collected from a woman younger than 45 who had recovered from COVID-19. CDR3 in DNA: TGTGCCAGTAGTGTAACAGGATACGAGCAGTACTTC. Protein product: CASSVTGYEQYF.